The 7 T cell receptor beta chains below were found in one sample sequenced in a study of identical twins. TCRdb called the 5' RACE reads again in MiXCR, with one record for every CDR3 protein. The data contain about 220,000 distinct CDR3 sequences, about 6.7% of them singletons. These records were also assigned to another study, of T cells expressing NK-cell markers.

The sample comprised CD8+ T cells sorted from blood. Receptors were obtained from a woman between 18 and 29 years old in good health.

This clonotype has only a few counts. The gene calls are TRBV12-3 or TRBV12-4 and TRBJ2-7; weak D call: TRBD2 (5 bases). Trimming removed 6 bases at V and 0 bases at J, with 18 bases between. There are 16 residues in the CDR3. In DNA, the CDR3 is TGTGCCAGCAGCCTTGCAGGTGGGGAGAGCTCCTACGAGCAGTACTTC. Translating it yields CASSLAGGESSYEQYF.

The rearrangement links TRBV9 to TRBJ2-1; D uncertain. The CDR3 is made up of 12 amino acids. V dropped 0 bases and J dropped 10 bases, with 8 bases sitting between them. Germline loops: CDR1 SGDLS, CDR2 YYNGEE. The CDR3 region has the DNA TGTGCCAGCAGCGTAGACGGGCTGGAGCAGTTCTTC. This codes for CASSVDGLEQFF.

This clonotype was observed many times. The chain couples TRBV25-1 to TRBJ2-1, with D possibly matching TRBD2 (6 bases). Trimming shortened V by 7 bases and J by 8 bases, and 15 bases separated the two germline ends. This CDR3 has 13 residues. Germline V gene data show CDR1 as MGHDK and CDR2 as SYGVNS. CDR3 sequence reads: CASISSGVDEQFF. DNA of the CDR3: TGTGCCAGCATCTCCTCGGGGGTCGATGAGCAGTTCTTC.

V usage is TRBV7-9 and J usage is TRBJ2-3; D unresolved. CDR3 length equals 12 residues. Germline values: CDR1 SEHNR, CDR2 FQNEAQ (reference sequence). The V end was cut by 6 bases, the J end by 4 bases, with 8 bases between. The CDR3 DNA reads TGTGCCAGCAGAGCCCCCTCAGATACGCAGTATTTT. The encoded protein is CASRAPSDTQYF. The variable domain in full, completed from reference TRBV7-9 and TRBJ2-3, reads DTGVSQNPRHKITKRGQNVTFRCDPISEHNRLYWYRQTLGQGPEFLTYFQNEAQLEKSRLLSDRFSAERPKGSFSTLEIQRTEQGDSAMYLCASRAPSDTQYFGPGTRLTVL.

In its sample, this clonotype was seen a few times. V gene TRBV27 combines with J gene TRBJ2-7; D may be TRBD1 (6 bases). The CDR3 contains 15 residues. V shed 6 bases and J shed 3 bases, with 18 bases lying between them. Germline lookup yields CDR1 MNHEY and CDR2 SMNVEV (reference sequence). DNA for the CDR3: TGTGCCAGCAGAGCTCTACAGGGAAGGGGCTACGAGCAGTACTTC. It translates to CASRALQGRGYEQYF.

The chain uses TRBV7-9 and TRBJ2-7, with unresolved D. Germline lookup yields CDR1 SEHNR and CDR2 FQNEAQ (reference sequence). Trimming removed 5 bases at V and 5 bases at J, with 16 bases between. The CDR3 is 14 residues long. The DNA for the CDR3 is TGTGCCAGCAGCCCCGGTGGTGGCCGGGACGAGCAGTACTTC. Its translation is CASSPGGGRDEQYF.

This chain links TRBV9 with TRBJ1-5; weak D call: TRBD1 (5 bases). Trimming cost V 4 bases and J 1 base, with 9 bases left between them. The CDR3 spans 14 residues. The V gene's germline CDR1 is SGDLS and CDR2 YYNGEE. The CDR3, as DNA: TGTGCCAGCAGCCCAGGGAGCAGCAATCAGCCCCAGCATTTT. Its protein is CASSPGSSNQPQHF.